The text below deals with one TCR beta chain. Its antigen remains unidentified. Repertoires were generated with immunoSEQ multiplex PCR, while TCRdb's copy carries only in-frame clones and drops some. Among tens of thousands of clones, 60% to 80% were seen once, and the ten largest hold roughly 14%. Germline values: CDR1 SNHLY, CDR2 FYNNEI. V lost 5 bases to trimming and J lost 1 base, with 15 bases between them. The CDR3 runs to 15 residues. PBMCs were cryopreserved, and about 1.8 micrograms of genomic DNA from them went into TCR beta libraries. The sample belongs to a study of cytotoxic CD8 clonotypes in ibrutinib-treated CLL. Study-level findings and limits: Public clonotypes, found uncommonly, either contracted or stayed stable on treatment. Exceeding age-matched healthy donors, baseline clonality also tracked the counts of circulating CD8+ T cells.

The chain combines TRBV2 with TRBJ2-7, with a possible D match to TRBD2 (6 bases). The sample here was PBMCs, taken after 12 months of ibrutinib treatment. This clonotype was sampled from a human donor with chronic lymphocytic leukemia. CDR3 protein: CASSLPRRDSYEQYF. The CDR3 DNA is TGTGCCAGCAGTCTCCCTCGGAGGGATTCCTACGAGCAGTACTTC.